One and the same sample provided the 30 T cell receptor beta chains below, sequenced in a study of blood T cell repertoires in COVID-19 (dated by TCRdb to the early 2020s). Receptor amplification or capture employed the immunoSEQ multiplex PCR assay. What TCRdb holds here is the immuneACCESS table cut down to in-frame rearrangements. Part of the clones is not present; checked against another copy, under half of the missing clones reflect an unresolved V gene, and the others are unexplained. Counted in this sample were approximately 200,000 clones; 90% to 95% of them appeared once. The top ten constitute 0.6% to 0.9% of the sample. The sample taken for sequencing was peripheral blood. These receptors came from a man aged 30-40 years with COVID-19, enrolled during active disease.

This chain uses TRBV6-1 with TRBJ1-3; D is unresolved. The CDR3 consists of 15 residues. CDR1 and CDR2 (germline): MNHNS, SASEGT. The V and J ends lost 3 bases and 0 bases respectively, with 9 bases between them. CDR3 loop: CASSDPPGSGNTIYF. CDR3 in DNA: TGTGCCAGCAGTGATCCCCCAGGCTCTGGAAACACCATATATTTT.

The chain combines TRBV4-1 with TRBJ2-1; tentative D call: TRBD2 (5 bases). V lost 1 base and J lost 4, with 14 bases in between. The CDR3 loop spans 16 amino acids. Germline assignment: CDR1 MGHRA and CDR2 YSYEKL. CDR3 residues: CASSQGTFRDYNEQFF. CDR3 DNA: TGCGCCAGCAGCCAAGGTACTTTCCGGGATTACAATGAGCAGTTCTTC.

The CDR3 here is CASSRGGTKNTEAFF. Written as DNA, the CDR3 is TGTGCCAGCAGCCGGGGAGGGACGAAGAACACTGAAGCTTTCTTT. The rearrangement uses TRBV14 and TRBJ1-1, with D tentatively TRBD1 (5 bases). Trimming stripped 4 bases from V and 1 base from J, with 13 bases between. The CDR3 is 15 amino acids. Germline V gene sequence: CDR1 SGHDN, CDR2 FVKESK.

The table lists this clone with a few counts. This chain links TRBV30 with TRBJ1-6; 10 bases fit TRBD1. V was pared by 2 bases and J by 11 bases, with 6 bases of the junction left unmatched. The CDR3 has 14 residues. The germline gives CDR1 GTSNPN, CDR2 SVGIG (reference sequence). CDR3 protein: CAWSRTGGMTPLHF. DNA of the CDR3: TGTGCCTGGAGTCGGACAGGGGGAATGACACCCCTCCACTTT.

CDR3 DNA sequence: TGTGCCAGCAGCCCTGGACTCCCCTCGGGAGAGCAGTACTTC. This encodes CASSPGLPSGEQYF. The V and J genes are TRBV5-6 and TRBJ2-7, with D maybe TRBD2 (5 bases). The ends were cut back, 4 bases at V and 7 bases at J, with 18 bases in the middle. CDR3 length: 14 amino acids. CDR1 and CDR2 from the germline V gene are SGHDT and YYEEEE. The full variable domain, in which reference TRBV5-6 and TRBJ2-7 provide the parts outside the CDR3, is DAGVTQSPTHLIKTRGQQVTLRCSPKSGHDTVSWYQQALGQGPQFIFQYYEEEERQRGNFPDRFSGHQFPNYSSELNVNALLLGDSALYLCASSPGLPSGEQYFGPGTRLTVT.

This chain uses TRBV25-1 with TRBJ1-6, with a weak D call TRBD1 (6 bases). Germline V gene data show CDR1 as MGHDK and CDR2 as SYGVNS. This CDR3 has 14 amino acids. Trimming stripped 3 bases from V and 11 bases from J, with 14 bases between. Written as DNA, the CDR3 is TGTGCCAGCAGTGATCCCAACAGGGACCCACCCCTCCACTTT. Protein product: CASSDPNRDPPLHF.

In regard to this clone: At one end, the junction sequence differs from germline, possibly due to a read error. The gene calls are TRBV6-1 and TRBJ2-3, with 9 bases fitting TRBD2. Germline V gene data show CDR1 as MNHNS and CDR2 as SASEGT. This CDR3 comprises 16 residues. Written as DNA, the CDR3 is TGTGCCAGCAGTGAATACGCTAGCGGGAACACAGTTACGCAGTATTTT. Translating it yields CASSEYASGNTVTQYF.

This chain uses TRBV6-5 with TRBJ1-5; TRBD1 matches 10 bases. J lost 6 bases, V lost 0 bases, and 5 bases had no gene match. CDR1 and CDR2 from the germline V gene are MNHEY and SVGAGI. This CDR3 spans 16 amino acids. The CDR3 bases are TGTGCCAGCAGTTACTCTAGACAGGGGGCCGGTCAGCCCCAGCATTTT. Its protein product is CASSYSRQGAGQPQHF.

J is TRBJ2-2 and V is TRBV9; 7 bases are shared with TRBD2. The CDR3 loop spans 15 amino acids. J was trimmed by 0 bases and V by 3 bases; bases with no gene match: 2. Germline CDR1 is SGDLS and CDR2 is YYNGEE. DNA for the CDR3: TGTGCCAGCAGCGCAAGCGGGGCGAACACCGGGGAGCTGTTTTTT. Protein sequence: CASSASGANTGELFF.

The J gene is TRBJ1-2, the V gene TRBV9; maybe TRBD1 (5 bases). Germline CDR1 is SGDLS and CDR2 is YYNGEE. The CDR3 is 18 amino acids. The ends were cut back, 4 bases at V and 4 bases at J, with 26 bases in the middle. CDR3 sequence: CASSPTTGTGSLGYGYTF. Here the CDR3 DNA reads TGTGCCAGCAGCCCTACAACCGGGACTGGATCCCTTGGCTATGGCTACACCTTC.

The rearrangement links TRBV3-1 (or the pseudogene TRBV3-2) to TRBJ1-4; D gene ambiguous. This CDR3 has 15 amino acids. V was cut by 1 base and J by 4 bases, with 10 bases left in between. CDR1 and CDR2 (germline): LGHDT, YNNKEL (reference sequence). The CDR3 bases are TGTGCCAGCAGCCAAGCGTATAATTATAATGAAAAACTGTTTTTT. Translation gives CASSQAYNYNEKLFF.

This sequence joins TRBV6-5 and TRBJ2-5; 7 nucleotides match TRBD2. Germline CDR1 MNHEY, CDR2 SVGAGI. The CDR3 loop spans 13 amino acids. With 5 bases clipped from V and 3 bases from J, the junction kept 3 bases outside the gene matches. The CDR3 loop is CASSNGLEETQYF. The CDR3 coding sequence is TGTGCCAGCAGTAACGGACTAGAAGAGACCCAGTACTTC.

This clone was counted a single time. The rearrangement uses TRBV5-1 and TRBJ2-5; 11 bases align to TRBD1. This CDR3 has 14 residues. Trimming removed 7 bases from V and 5 bases from J; junction bases left unmatched: 7. CDR1 SGHRS and CDR2 YFSETQ come from the germline V gene. CDR3 region: CASSGQGARETQYF. DNA of the CDR3: TGCGCCAGCTCAGGACAGGGGGCACGGGAGACCCAGTACTTC. The entire variable domain, with the rest obtained from reference TRBV5-1 and TRBJ2-5, is as follows: KAGVTQTPRYLIKTRGQQVTLSCSPISGHRSVSWYQQTPGQGLQFLFEYFSETQRNKGNFPGRFSGRQFSNSRSEMNVSTLELGDSALYLCASSGQGARETQYFGPGTRLLVL.

The rearrangement uses TRBV11-2 and TRBJ2-3, with 7 bases lining up with TRBD2. Trimming took 8 bases from V and 0 from J; bases not matched to a gene: 2. CDR3 length: 13 residues. Germline V gene lookup returns CDR1 SGHAT and CDR2 FQNNGV. The CDR3 here is CASWRGSTDTQYF. DNA of the CDR3: TGTGCCAGCTGGCGGGGGAGCACAGATACGCAGTATTTT.

The gene calls are TRBV10-3 and TRBJ1-2; tentative D call: TRBD1 (6 bases). The length of the CDR3 is 13 residues. Germline CDR1 is ENHRY and CDR2 is SYGVKD. Deletions cut 6 bases from V and 3 bases from J, with 11 bases between. CDR3 region: CAISGQTDYGYTF. The CDR3 nucleotides are TGTGCCATCAGCGGACAGACGGACTATGGCTACACCTTC.

The chain is built from TRBV2 and TRBJ2-1; 8 nucleotides align to TRBD1. There are 15 residues in the CDR3. Germline CDR1 and CDR2: SNHLY and FYNNEI. The junction had 6 bases not matched to a gene; V was cut back by 3 bases and J by 5 bases. This chain's CDR3 is CASSDLTGVNNEQFF. In nucleotides, the CDR3 is TGTGCCAGCAGTGATCTGACAGGGGTCAACAATGAGCAGTTCTTC.

The chain carries TRBV21-1 and TRBJ1-3; the table's D call of TRBD1 was not tested on the DNA. TRBV21-1 is reported as a pseudogene. The CDR3 is 16 amino acids. CDR3 sequence: CASSTRQGTSGNTIYF. CDR3 sequence (DNA): TGTGCCAGCAGCACCCGCCAGGGGACCTCTGGAAACACCATATATTTT.

V usage is TRBV19 and J usage is TRBJ1-2; weak D call: TRBD1 (6 bases). CDR1 and CDR2 from the germline V gene are LNHDA and SQIVND (reference sequence). CDR3 size: 14 residues. Trimming removed 1 base at V and 5 bases at J, with 11 bases between. The CDR3: CASSIVQGGYGYTF. DNA of the CDR3: TGTGCCAGTAGTATAGTACAGGGCGGGTATGGCTACACCTTC.

The chain links TRBV24-1 to TRBJ1-2, with D perhaps matching TRBD1 (5 bases). Trimming took off 4 bases at V and 5 bases at J, with 13 bases between the two ends. CDR3 size: 14 residues. The germline gives CDR1 KGHDR, CDR2 SFDVKD. CDR3 loop: CATSDPTQAYGYTF. In DNA form, the CDR3 reads TGTGCCACCAGTGACCCTACACAGGCGTATGGCTACACCTTC.

The chain combines TRBV27 with TRBJ1-2; TRBD1 might be the D (5 bases). Germline V gene lookup returns CDR1 MNHEY and CDR2 SMNVEV (reference sequence). There are 13 residues in the CDR3. The V and J ends lost 6 bases and 0 bases respectively, with 8 bases between them. The CDR3 nucleotides read TGTGCCAGCAGAGGGACTGCTAACTATGGCTACACCTTC. Its protein is CASRGTANYGYTF.

This clone appeared once. The V and J genes are TRBV12-3 or TRBV12-4 and TRBJ1-1; 8 bases agree with TRBD1. This CDR3 region has 13 residues. V trimming: 3 bases; J trimming: 4 bases; junction bases outside the gene matches: 1. CDR3: CASSFTGGTEAFF. In DNA form, the CDR3 reads TGTGCCAGCAGTTTCACAGGGGGCACTGAAGCTTTCTTT.

This clone showed up just a few times. The chain employs TRBV9 and TRBJ1-5; tentatively, D is TRBD1 (5 bases). The V end was cut by 4 bases, the J end by 0 bases, with 8 bases between. The CDR3 is 14 residues long. Germline assignment: CDR1 SGDLS and CDR2 YYNGEE. The CDR3 region has the DNA TGTGCCAGCAGCCAGACAGATAGCAATCAGCCCCAGCATTTT. Its protein is CASSQTDSNQPQHF.

V gene TRBV5-1 combines with J gene TRBJ1-1; D not certain. Trimming took 0 bases from V and 1 from J, leaving 7 bases between them. The CDR3 has 14 amino acids. Germline lookup yields CDR1 SGHRS and CDR2 YFSETQ. The CDR3 loop is CASSLDVQNTEAFF. The CDR3 bases are TGCGCCAGCAGCTTGGACGTACAGAACACTGAAGCTTTCTTT.

The rearrangement links TRBV5-6 to TRBJ1-6; 8 bases agree with TRBD1. J was trimmed by 4 bases and V by 4 bases; bases with no gene match: 4. The CDR3 contains 15 residues. Germline CDR1 is SGHDT and CDR2 is YYEEEE. CDR3 coding DNA: TGTGCCAGCAGCACACAGGGGGTTTATAATTCACCCCTCCACTTT. This translates into CASSTQGVYNSPLHF.

This sequence joins TRBV5-1 and TRBJ2-5, with 7 bases lining up with TRBD1. V was clipped by 0 bases and J by 4 bases; unmatched bases: 9. CDR3 size: 16 residues. Germline V lookup: CDR1 SGHRS, CDR2 YFSETQ. CDR3 protein: CASSLAGIAGGETQYF. Written as DNA, the CDR3 is TGCGCCAGCAGCTTGGCCGGGATCGCAGGGGGAGAGACCCAGTACTTC.

The genes are TRBV29-1 and TRBJ2-1; 9 bases map to TRBD1. V lost 1 base, J lost 7 bases, and 5 bases stayed unmatched. This CDR3 spans 14 amino acids. The germline CDR1 and CDR2 sequences are SQVTM and ANQGSEA. The CDR3 coding sequence is TGCAGCGTTGAAGCGGACAGGGGTTGGAATGAGCAGTTCTTC. Translating it yields CSVEADRGWNEQFF.

This rearrangement joins TRBV27 to TRBJ2-1, with 11 bases aligning to TRBD2. CDR3 length equals 16 residues. Per the germline V gene, CDR1 is MNHEY and CDR2 is SMNVEV (reference sequence). V shed 6 bases, J shed 9 bases, and the junction held 13 bases outside the gene matches. CDR3 amino acids: CASRSSGGAQGGEQFF. The CDR3 DNA reads as TGTGCCAGCAGGAGTAGCGGGGGGGCTCAGGGGGGTGAGCAGTTCTTC.

The genes are TRBV2 and TRBJ1-1; TRBD1 might be the D (5 bases). V lost 4 bases and J lost 0, with 9 bases in between. From germline, CDR1 is SNHLY and CDR2 FYNNEI. This CDR3 contains 14 residues. The CDR3 nucleotides are TGTGCCAGCAGTGGGACACTTATGAACACTGAAGCTTTCTTT. Translation gives CASSGTLMNTEAFF.

The J gene is TRBJ1-6, the V gene TRBV6-5, with D maybe TRBD1 (6 bases). Germline V gene lookup returns CDR1 MNHEY and CDR2 SVGAGI. Trimming took 10 bases from V and 2 from J, leaving 15 bases between them. The CDR3 runs 15 residues. CDR3 nucleotides: TGTGCCATCCCTTTGGGGGCTACCTATAATTCACCCCTCCACTTT. Translating gives CAIPLGATYNSPLHF.

The rearrangement joins TRBV21-1 to TRBJ2-7; TRBD2 is taken as the D call from the table, unchecked against the DNA. TRBV21-1 is termed a pseudogene. The CDR3 is 15 amino acids. CDR3 region: CASSKGEQASYEQYF. In DNA form, the CDR3 reads TGTGCCAGCAGCAAAGGGGAGCAGGCTTCCTACGAGCAGTACTTC.